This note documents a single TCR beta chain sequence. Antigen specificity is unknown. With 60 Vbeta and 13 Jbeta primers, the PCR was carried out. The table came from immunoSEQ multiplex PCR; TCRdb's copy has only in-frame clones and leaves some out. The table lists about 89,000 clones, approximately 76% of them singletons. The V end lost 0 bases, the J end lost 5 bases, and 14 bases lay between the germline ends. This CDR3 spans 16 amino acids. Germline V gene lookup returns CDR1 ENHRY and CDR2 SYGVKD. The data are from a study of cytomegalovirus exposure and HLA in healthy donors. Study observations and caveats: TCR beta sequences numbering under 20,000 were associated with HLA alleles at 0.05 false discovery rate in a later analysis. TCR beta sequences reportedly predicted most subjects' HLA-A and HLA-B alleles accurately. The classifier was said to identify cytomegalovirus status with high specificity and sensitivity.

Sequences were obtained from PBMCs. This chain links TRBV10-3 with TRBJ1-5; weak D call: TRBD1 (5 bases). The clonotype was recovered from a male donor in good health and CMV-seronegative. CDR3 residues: CAISESGGSSYQPQHF. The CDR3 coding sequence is TGTGCCATCAGTGAGTCGGGGGGGTCTAGTTATCAGCCCCAGCATTTT.